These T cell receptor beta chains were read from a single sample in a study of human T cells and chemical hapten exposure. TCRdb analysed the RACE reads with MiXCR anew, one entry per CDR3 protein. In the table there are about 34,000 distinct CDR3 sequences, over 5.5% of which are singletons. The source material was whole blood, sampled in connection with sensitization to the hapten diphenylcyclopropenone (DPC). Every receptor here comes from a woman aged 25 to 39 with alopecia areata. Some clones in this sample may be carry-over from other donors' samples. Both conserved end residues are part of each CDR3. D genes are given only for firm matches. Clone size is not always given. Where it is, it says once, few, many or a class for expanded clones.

CASRVGGRNNQPQHF	TGTGCCAGCAGGGTCGGGGGGCGAAACAATCAGCCCCAGCATTTT	TRBV6-5	many	-	TRBJ1-5
CASTTGRGTEAFF	TGTGCCAGCACCACAGGGAGGGGCACTGAAGCTTTCTTT	TRBV12-3/TRBV12-4	-	-	TRBJ1-1
CASSQDRANTEAFF	TGTGCCAGCTCCCAGGACAGGGCGAACACTGAAGCTTTCTTT	TRBV18	-	TRBD1	TRBJ1-1
CASSPDGIEAYEQYF	TGTGCCAGCAGCCCGGACGGTATAGAAGCCTACGAGCAGTACTTC	TRBV11-2	-	-	TRBJ2-7
CASSQEVMTGGNTIYF	TGCGCCAGCAGCCAAGAAGTCATGACAGGGGGAAACACCATATATTTT	TRBV4-3	many	TRBD1	TRBJ1-3
CASRGGADSTDTQYF	TGTGCCAGCAGGGGGGGGGCCGATAGCACAGATACGCAGTATTTT	TRBV12-3/TRBV12-4	many	-	TRBJ2-3
CASSDGAGGQPQHF	TGTGCCAGCAGTGATGGCGCAGGGGGTCAGCCCCAGCATTTT	TRBV25-1	few	TRBD1	TRBJ1-5
CAWNGRGQGRGEKLFF	TGTGCCTGGAACGGACGAGGACAGGGGAGAGGTGAAAAACTGTTTTTT	TRBV30	few	TRBD1	TRBJ1-4
CASSLSGISDSYEQYF	TGTGCCAGCAGTTTATCCGGCATTTCAGACTCCTACGAGCAGTACTTC	TRBV12-3/TRBV12-4	many	-	TRBJ2-7
CASRKQGNSGNTIYF	TGTGCCAGCAGGAAACAGGGTAACTCTGGAAACACCATATATTTT	TRBV28	many	-	TRBJ1-3
CSASGVGRGGYEQYF	TGCAGTGCTAGCGGAGTGGGCAGGGGTGGATACGAGCAGTACTTC	TRBV20-1	many	-	TRBJ2-7
CAWSPESYEQYF	TGTGCCTGGAGTCCCGAGTCCTACGAGCAGTACTTC	TRBV30	few	-	TRBJ2-7
CASSGGLVSSYNSPLHF	TGTGCCAGCTCAGGAGGACTCGTGAGCTCCTATAATTCACCCCTCCACTTT	TRBV18	-	-	TRBJ1-6
CASSSQDVGNYEQYF	TGTGCCAGCAGCTCCCAAGACGTGGGAAACTACGAGCAGTACTTC	TRBV28	-	-	TRBJ2-7
CASSEAGGGFRYEQYF	TGTGCCAGCAGCGAGGCAGGGGGGGGTTTCAGGTACGAGCAGTACTTC	TRBV27	-	-	TRBJ2-7
CSALNLGQYNEQFF	TGCAGTGCCCTAAATTTGGGCCAGTACAATGAGCAGTTCTTC	TRBV20-1	few	-	TRBJ2-1
CASRPWGRAADTQYF	TGTGCCAGCAGGCCCTGGGGGCGCGCAGCAGATACGCAGTATTTT	TRBV6-2/TRBV6-3	many	-	TRBJ2-3
CASSLAGGGEKLFF	TGTGCCAGCAGCTTAGCAGGGGGTGGTGAAAAACTGTTTTTT	TRBV7-2	-	-	TRBJ1-4
CASSLLDRHTEAFF	TGTGCCAGCAGCCTCCTCGACAGACACACTGAAGCTTTCTTT	TRBV7-3	few	-	TRBJ1-1
CASRSLSGANVLTF	TGTGCCAGCAGGTCCCTCTCTGGGGCCAACGTCCTGACTTTC	TRBV2	many	-	TRBJ2-6
CASSISTSTYEQYF	TGTGCCAGTAGTATTTCGACAAGCACCTACGAGCAGTACTTC	TRBV19	-	-	TRBJ2-7
CASSSAGLDTDTQYF	TGTGCCAGCAGCTCGGCGGGCTTGGACACAGATACGCAGTATTTT	TRBV7-2	many	-	TRBJ2-3
CASSSPQGLNTEAFF	TGTGCCAGCAGCTCACCCCAGGGACTGAACACTGAAGCTTTCTTT	TRBV6-2/TRBV6-3	few	-	TRBJ1-1
CSGPQGTFPENIQYF	TGCAGTGGCCCACAGGGGACGTTTCCTGAAAACATTCAGTACTTC	TRBV20-1	-	TRBD1	TRBJ2-4
CASSLDERSIQYF	TGTGCCAGCAGTTTAGACGAAAGAAGCATTCAGTACTTC	TRBV12-3/TRBV12-4	many	-	TRBJ2-4
CSARSGGKNEQYF	TGCAGTGCTAGATCAGGGGGCAAGAACGAGCAGTACTTC	TRBV20-1	many	TRBD1	TRBJ2-7
CASSESAGLGQETQYF	TGTGCCAGCAGTGAGTCCGCCGGACTAGGCCAAGAGACCCAGTACTTC	TRBV6-1	few	TRBD2	TRBJ2-5
CASIRGQLNTEAFF	TGTGCCAGCATAAGAGGACAGCTGAACACTGAAGCTTTCTTT	TRBV6-1	-	-	TRBJ1-1
CASSLDYEQYF	TGTGCCAGCAGCCTAGACTACGAGCAGTACTTC	TRBV3-1	many	-	TRBJ2-7
CSARELQATNEKLFF	TGCAGTGCTAGAGAACTACAGGCAACTAATGAAAAACTGTTTTTT	TRBV20-1	few	-	TRBJ1-4
CASSYGTGNYGYTF	TGTGCCAGCAGCTATGGGACAGGGAACTATGGCTACACCTTC	TRBV7-8	-	TRBD1	TRBJ1-2
CASSFYDRVDEQYF	TGTGCCAGCAGCTTTTACGACAGGGTGGACGAGCAGTACTTC	TRBV11-2	many	TRBD1	TRBJ2-7
CASSPRGQGTEAFF	TGTGCCAGCTCACCAAGGGGCCAGGGCACTGAAGCTTTCTTT	TRBV18	many	-	TRBJ1-1
CASSLSAVGTQYF	TGTGCCAGCAGTTTATCGGCGGTGGGGACCCAGTACTTC	TRBV27	-	-	TRBJ2-5
CASRAGDSDTQYF	TGTGCCAGCAGGGCGGGGGACTCAGATACGCAGTATTTT	TRBV6-6	many	TRBD2	TRBJ2-3
CASNTLGGASYEQYF	TGTGCCAGCAATACATTGGGGGGGGCATCCTACGAGCAGTACTTC	TRBV27	-	-	TRBJ2-7
CATRDRDGSYEQYF	TGTGCCACTCGAGACCGGGATGGGTCCTACGAGCAGTACTTC	TRBV19	-	-	TRBJ2-7
CASSQESVSYEQYF	TGTGCCAGCAGCCAAGAGAGTGTATCCTACGAGCAGTACTTC	TRBV14	many	-	TRBJ2-7
CAISGRAVSTDTQYF	TGTGCCATCAGTGGCCGGGCCGTAAGCACAGATACGCAGTATTTT	TRBV10-3	few	-	TRBJ2-3
CSAWGRTTYEQYF	TGCAGTGCCTGGGGTAGGACCACCTACGAGCAGTACTTC	TRBV20-1	many	-	TRBJ2-7
CASKPGQGQETQYF	TGTGCCAGCAAACCGGGACAGGGACAAGAGACCCAGTACTTC	TRBV12-3/TRBV12-4	-	TRBD1	TRBJ2-5
CASSRDSTEAFF	TGCGCCAGCAGCCGGGACAGCACTGAAGCTTTCTTT	TRBV5-1	many	TRBD1	TRBJ1-1